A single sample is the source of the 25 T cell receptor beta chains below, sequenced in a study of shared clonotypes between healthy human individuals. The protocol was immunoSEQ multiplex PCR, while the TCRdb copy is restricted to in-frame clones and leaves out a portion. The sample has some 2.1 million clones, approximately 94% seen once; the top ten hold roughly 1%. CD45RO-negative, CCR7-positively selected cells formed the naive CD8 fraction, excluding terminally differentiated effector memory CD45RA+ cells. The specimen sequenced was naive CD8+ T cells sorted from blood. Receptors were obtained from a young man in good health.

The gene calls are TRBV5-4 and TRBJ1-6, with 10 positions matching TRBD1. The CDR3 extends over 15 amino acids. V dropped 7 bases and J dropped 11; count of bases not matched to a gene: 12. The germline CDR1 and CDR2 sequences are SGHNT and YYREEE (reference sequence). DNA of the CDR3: TGTGCCAGCCAAGCCGGGGACAGGGGATTGACACCCCTCCACTTT. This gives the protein CASQAGDRGLTPLHF.

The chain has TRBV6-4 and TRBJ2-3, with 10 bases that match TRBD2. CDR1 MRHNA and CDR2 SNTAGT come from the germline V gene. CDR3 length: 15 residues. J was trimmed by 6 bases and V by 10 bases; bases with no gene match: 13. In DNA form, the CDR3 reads TGTGCCACCCGAGGGACTAGCGTCCAGGGGGATACGCAGTATTTT. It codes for CATRGTSVQGDTQYF.

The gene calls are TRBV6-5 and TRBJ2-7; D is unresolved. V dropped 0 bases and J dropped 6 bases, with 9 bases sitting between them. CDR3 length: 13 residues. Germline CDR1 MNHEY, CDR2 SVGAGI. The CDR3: CASSYSDAAEQYF. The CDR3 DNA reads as TGTGCCAGCAGTTACTCGGATGCAGCCGAGCAGTACTTC.

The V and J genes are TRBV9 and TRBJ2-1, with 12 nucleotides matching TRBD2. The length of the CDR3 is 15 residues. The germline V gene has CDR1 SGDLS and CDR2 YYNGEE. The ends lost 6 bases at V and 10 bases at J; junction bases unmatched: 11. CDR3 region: CASTDTSGGQREQFF. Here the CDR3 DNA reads TGTGCCAGCACCGATACTAGCGGGGGGCAACGAGAGCAGTTCTTC.

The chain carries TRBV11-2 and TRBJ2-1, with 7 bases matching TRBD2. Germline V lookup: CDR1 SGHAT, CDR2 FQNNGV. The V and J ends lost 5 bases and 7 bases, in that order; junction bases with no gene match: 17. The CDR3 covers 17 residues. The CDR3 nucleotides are TGTGCCAGCAGCCCTAATATCGGGTCGGGAGGAATAAATGAGCAGTTCTTC. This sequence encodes CASSPNIGSGGINEQFF.

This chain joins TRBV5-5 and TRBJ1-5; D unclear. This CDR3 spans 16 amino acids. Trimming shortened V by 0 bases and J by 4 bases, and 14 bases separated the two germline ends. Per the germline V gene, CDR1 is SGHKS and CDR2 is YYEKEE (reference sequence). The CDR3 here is CASSLVPPGYNQPQHF. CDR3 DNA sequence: TGTGCCAGCAGCTTGGTACCTCCGGGTTATAATCAGCCCCAGCATTTT.

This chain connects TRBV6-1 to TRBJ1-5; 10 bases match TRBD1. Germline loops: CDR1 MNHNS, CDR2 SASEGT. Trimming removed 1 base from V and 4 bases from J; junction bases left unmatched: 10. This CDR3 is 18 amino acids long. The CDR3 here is CASSEESPGQGYNQPQHF. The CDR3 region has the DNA TGTGCCAGCAGTGAAGAATCTCCGGGACAGGGGTATAATCAGCCCCAGCATTTT.

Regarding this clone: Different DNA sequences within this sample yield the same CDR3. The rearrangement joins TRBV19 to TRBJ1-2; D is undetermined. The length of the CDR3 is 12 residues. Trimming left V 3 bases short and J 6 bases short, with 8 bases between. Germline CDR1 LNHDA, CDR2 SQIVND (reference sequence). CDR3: CASSIPGDGYTF. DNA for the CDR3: TGTGCCAGTAGTATCCCTGGGGATGGCTACACCTTC.

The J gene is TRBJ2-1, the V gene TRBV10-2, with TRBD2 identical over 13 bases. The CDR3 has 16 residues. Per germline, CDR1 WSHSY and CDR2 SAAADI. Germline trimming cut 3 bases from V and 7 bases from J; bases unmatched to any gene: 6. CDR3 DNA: TGCGCCAGCAGTGATGGGACTAGCGGGATGGTAAATGAGCAGTTCTTC. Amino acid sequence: CASSDGTSGMVNEQFF.

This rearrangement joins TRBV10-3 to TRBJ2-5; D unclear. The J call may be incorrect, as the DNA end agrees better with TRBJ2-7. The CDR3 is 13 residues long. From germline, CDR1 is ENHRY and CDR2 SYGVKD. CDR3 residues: CAVDPDDESEQYF. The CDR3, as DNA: TGTGCCGTCGACCCCGATGATGAGAGCGAGCAGTACTTC.

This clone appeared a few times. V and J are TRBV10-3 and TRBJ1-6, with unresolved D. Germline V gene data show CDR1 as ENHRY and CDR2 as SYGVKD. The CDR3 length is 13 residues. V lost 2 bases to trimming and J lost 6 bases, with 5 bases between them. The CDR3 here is CAISEDINSPLHF. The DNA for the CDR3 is TGTGCCATCAGTGAGGACATTAATTCACCCCTCCACTTT.

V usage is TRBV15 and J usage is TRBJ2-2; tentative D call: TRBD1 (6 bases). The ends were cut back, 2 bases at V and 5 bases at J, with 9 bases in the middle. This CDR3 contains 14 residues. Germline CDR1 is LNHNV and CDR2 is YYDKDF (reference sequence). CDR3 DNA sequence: TGTGCCACCAGCAGACGCACAGGGACCGGGGAGCTGTTTTTT. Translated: CATSRRTGTGELFF.

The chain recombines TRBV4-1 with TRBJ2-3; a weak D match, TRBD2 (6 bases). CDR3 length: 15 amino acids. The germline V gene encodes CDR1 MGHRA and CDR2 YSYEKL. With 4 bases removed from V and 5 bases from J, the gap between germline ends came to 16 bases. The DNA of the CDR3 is TGCGCCAGCAGCCGCGGGACTTACGCACAAGATACGCAGTATTTT. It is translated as CASSRGTYAQDTQYF.

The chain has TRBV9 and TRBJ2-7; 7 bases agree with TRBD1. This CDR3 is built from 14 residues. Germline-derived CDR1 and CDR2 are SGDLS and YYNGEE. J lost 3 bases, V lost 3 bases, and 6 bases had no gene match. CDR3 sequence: CASSGGTESYEQYF. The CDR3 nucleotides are TGTGCCAGCAGCGGGGGGACAGAGAGCTACGAGCAGTACTTC.

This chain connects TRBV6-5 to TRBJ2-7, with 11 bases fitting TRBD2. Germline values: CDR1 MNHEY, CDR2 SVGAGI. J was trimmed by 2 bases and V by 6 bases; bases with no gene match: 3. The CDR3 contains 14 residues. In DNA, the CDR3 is TGTGCCAGCAGCCTTAGCGGGAGGGCCTACGAGCAGTACTTC. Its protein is CASSLSGRAYEQYF.

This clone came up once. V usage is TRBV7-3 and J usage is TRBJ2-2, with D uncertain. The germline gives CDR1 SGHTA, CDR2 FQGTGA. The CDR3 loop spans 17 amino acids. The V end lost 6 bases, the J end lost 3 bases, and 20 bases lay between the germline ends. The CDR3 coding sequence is TGTGCCAGCAGTTTGTCCACCTCGGGCCTATACACCGGGGAGCTGTTTTTT. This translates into CASSLSTSGLYTGELFF.

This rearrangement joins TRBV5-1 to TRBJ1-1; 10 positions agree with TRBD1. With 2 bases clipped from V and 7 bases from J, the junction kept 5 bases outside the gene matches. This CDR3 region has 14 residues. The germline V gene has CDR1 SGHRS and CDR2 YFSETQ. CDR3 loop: CASSLPGTGVEAFF. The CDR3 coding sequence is TGCGCCAGCAGCTTACCCGGGACAGGGGTTGAAGCTTTCTTT.

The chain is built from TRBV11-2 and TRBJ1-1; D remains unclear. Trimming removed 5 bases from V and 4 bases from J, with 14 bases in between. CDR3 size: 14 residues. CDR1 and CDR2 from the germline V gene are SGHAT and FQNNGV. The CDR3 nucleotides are TGTGCCAGCAGCCAAGGAAGGGCCAGCACTGAAGCTTTCTTT. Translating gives CASSQGRASTEAFF.

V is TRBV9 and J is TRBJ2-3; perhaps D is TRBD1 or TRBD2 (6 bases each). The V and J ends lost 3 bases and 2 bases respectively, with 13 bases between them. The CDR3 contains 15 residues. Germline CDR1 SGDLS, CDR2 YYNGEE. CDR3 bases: TGTGCCAGCAGCGAGGGGGGCGGCTTCACAGATACGCAGTATTTT. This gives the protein CASSEGGGFTDTQYF.

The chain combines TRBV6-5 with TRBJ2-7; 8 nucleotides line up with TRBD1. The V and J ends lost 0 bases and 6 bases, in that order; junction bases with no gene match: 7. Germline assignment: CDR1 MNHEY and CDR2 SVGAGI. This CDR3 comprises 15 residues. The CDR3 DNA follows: TGTGCCAGCAGTTACTCGGCCAGGGGGCGAGGCGAGCAGTACTTC. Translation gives CASSYSARGRGEQYF.

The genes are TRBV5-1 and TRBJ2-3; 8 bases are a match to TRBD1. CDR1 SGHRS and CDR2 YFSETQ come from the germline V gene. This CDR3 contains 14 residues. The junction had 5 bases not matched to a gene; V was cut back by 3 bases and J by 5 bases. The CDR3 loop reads CASSSRTGLDTQYF. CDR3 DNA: TGCGCCAGCAGCTCTCGGACAGGGCTAGATACGCAGTATTTT.

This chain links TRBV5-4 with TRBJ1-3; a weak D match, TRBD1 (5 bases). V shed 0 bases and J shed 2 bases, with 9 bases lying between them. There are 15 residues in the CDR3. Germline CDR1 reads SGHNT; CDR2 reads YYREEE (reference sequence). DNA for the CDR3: TGTGCCAGCAGCTTGGTGGGGGGAGCTGGAAACACCATATATTTT. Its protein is CASSLVGGAGNTIYF.

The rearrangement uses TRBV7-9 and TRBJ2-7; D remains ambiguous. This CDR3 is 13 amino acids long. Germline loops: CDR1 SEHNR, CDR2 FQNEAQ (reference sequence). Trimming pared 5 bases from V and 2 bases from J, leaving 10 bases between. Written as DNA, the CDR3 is TGTGCCAGCAGCCCCCCTCGAGCCTACGAGCAGTACTTC. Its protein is CASSPPRAYEQYF.

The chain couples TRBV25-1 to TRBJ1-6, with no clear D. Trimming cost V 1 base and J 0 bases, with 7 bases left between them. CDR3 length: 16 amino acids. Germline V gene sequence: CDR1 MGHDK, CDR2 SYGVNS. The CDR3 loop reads CASSESRFSYNSPLHF. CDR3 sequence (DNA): TGTGCCAGCAGTGAATCAAGGTTCTCCTATAATTCACCCCTCCACTTT.

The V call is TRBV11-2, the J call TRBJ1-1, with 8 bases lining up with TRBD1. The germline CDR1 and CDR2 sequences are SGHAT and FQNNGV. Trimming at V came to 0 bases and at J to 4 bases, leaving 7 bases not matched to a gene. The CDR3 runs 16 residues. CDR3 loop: CASSLDPPGGFTEAFF. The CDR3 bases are TGTGCCAGCAGCTTAGATCCGCCAGGGGGCTTCACTGAAGCTTTCTTT.